The 17 T cell receptor beta chains below were found in one sample sequenced in a study of Graves' ophthalmopathy and Graves' hyperthyroidism. Using RNA transcripts, the TCR beta CDR3 regions were amplified. HTBI-primed first-round RT-PCR preceded second-round multiplex PCR. MiXCR, applied by TCRdb to the multiplex PCR reads, yields one record per CDR3 protein. The sample includes more than 1,000,000 distinct CDR3 sequences, less than 45% of them seen just once. Input material: peripheral blood or thyroid tissue (not recorded which). Receptors were obtained from an adult man with Graves' hyperthyroidism.

This clonotype was seen many times. CDR3 sequence reads: CAISDKLAGIQETQYF. The DNA for the CDR3 is TGTGCCATCAGTGACAAACTAGCGGGCATCCAAGAGACCCAGTACTTC. V is TRBV10-3 and J is TRBJ2-5, with 9 nucleotides matching TRBD2. The CDR3 is 16 amino acids. Looked up from germline, CDR1 is ENHRY and CDR2 is SYGVKD. V shed 3 bases, J shed 1 base, and the junction held 6 bases outside the gene matches.

The chain links TRBV7-2 to TRBJ1-4, with 7 bases lining up with TRBD1. Germline CDR1 SGHTA, CDR2 FQGNSA. J lost 7 bases, V lost 5 bases, and 13 bases had no gene match. This CDR3 contains 16 residues. The CDR3 sequence: CASSPTQGRFGEKLFF. The CDR3 bases are TGTGCCAGCAGCCCAACACAGGGGAGGTTTGGTGAAAAACTGTTTTTT.

Concerning this clonotype: Its ends do not fully match the called genes, so a read error is possible. The chain combines TRBV5-1 with TRBJ2-7; D is perhaps TRBD2 (5 bases). Germline-derived CDR1 and CDR2 are SGHRS and YFSETQ. CDR3 size: 11 residues. CDR3 nucleotides: TGTGTCAGCAGCGCGGGCTACGAGCAGTACTTC. Translating it yields CVSSAGYEQYF.

This clonotype was observed a handful of times. This may be a read error, as it is one base from a much larger clone. The V gene is TRBV29-1, the J gene TRBJ1-1; no reliable D call. The CDR3 is made up of 10 amino acids. Trimming took off 6 bases at V and 5 bases at J, with 7 bases between the two ends. Germline V lookup: CDR1 SQVTM, CDR2 ANQGSEA. DNA for the CDR3: TGCAGCGTCCTGGGAACTGAAGCTTTCTTT. The encoded protein is CSVLGTEAFF.

For the CDR3, the DNA is TGTGCCAGCAGCTTCGACAGGCCCCCCACTGAAGCTTTCTTT. It yields the protein CASSFDRPPTEAFF. The gene calls are TRBV7-9 and TRBJ1-1, with a tentative D call TRBD1 (6 bases). Per the germline V gene, CDR1 is SEHNR and CDR2 is FQNEAQ (reference sequence). This CDR3 comprises 14 residues. Trimming removed 3 bases from V and 4 bases from J, with 12 bases in between. The complete variable domain, with remaining parts taken from reference TRBV7-9 and TRBJ1-1, reads DTGVSQNPRHKITKRGQNVTFRCDPISEHNRLYWYRQTLGQGPEFLTYFQNEAQLEKSRLLSDRFSAERPKGSFSTLEIQRTEQGDSAMYLCASSFDRPPTEAFFGQGTRLTVV.

This clonotype was picked up many times. Here the CDR3 reads CASSRTGLEQYF. The DNA for the CDR3 is TGTGCCAGCAGTCGGACGGGGTTGGAGCAGTACTTC. The chain combines TRBV6-2 or TRBV6-3 with TRBJ2-7; tentative D call: TRBD2 (5 bases). The CDR3 is 12 residues long. CDR1 and CDR2 (germline): MNHEY, SVGEGT. V lost 5 bases to trimming and J lost 7 bases, with 12 bases between them.

This chain uses TRBV20-1 with TRBJ1-3; the D gene is possibly TRBD1 (5 bases). V was pared by 5 bases and J by 10 bases, with 15 bases between. Germline loops: CDR1 DFQATT, CDR2 SNEGSKA (reference sequence). This CDR3 is built from 12 residues. The CDR3 coding sequence is TGCAGTGCTGCACTACCGGGACGGACCATATATTTT. Its translation: CSAALPGRTIYF.

The table lists this clonotype with many counts. The rearrangement links TRBV15 to TRBJ2-7; TRBD1 matches 7 bases. The CDR3 runs to 14 residues. Germline CDR1 reads LNHNV; CDR2 reads YYDKDF (reference sequence). V lost 4 bases, J lost 1 base, and 4 bases stayed unmatched. The CDR3 sequence is CATSIGQDSYEQYF. The CDR3 DNA is TGTGCCACCAGCATCGGACAGGATTCCTACGAGCAGTACTTC. The complete variable domain, with remaining parts taken from reference TRBV15 and TRBJ2-7, reads DAMVIQNPRYQVTQFGKPVTLSCSQTLNHNVMYWYQQKSSQAPKLLFHYYDKDFNNEADTPDNFQSRRPNTSFCFLDIRSPGLGDTAMYLCATSIGQDSYEQYFGPGTRLTVT.

This clonotype was counted a few times. In DNA, the CDR3 is TGTGCCAGCAGCTCCCCCAGGGGGGCGTTCCAAGAGACCCAGTACTTC. The encoded protein is CASSSPRGAFQETQYF. The V call is TRBV28, the J call TRBJ2-5, with D possibly being TRBD1 (7 bases). Germline V gene lookup returns CDR1 MDHEN and CDR2 SYDVKM. The CDR3 sequence is 16 residues long. The ends were cut back, 6 bases at V and 1 base at J, with 18 bases in the middle.

This clonotype was seen repeatedly, ten times or more. This sequence joins TRBV7-9 and TRBJ2-5; TRBD1 aligns across 7 bases. Losses at the gene ends were 1 base for V and 7 bases for J; bases not matched to a gene: 12. The germline CDR1 and CDR2 sequences are SEHNR and FQNEAQ (reference sequence). The CDR3 has 16 residues. The CDR3 region has the DNA TGTGCCAGCAGCTTAGGAGCACCAGGGGGTACGGCGACCCAGTACTTC. As protein: CASSLGAPGGTATQYF. Filled out from reference TRBV7-9 and TRBJ2-5, the complete variable domain reads DTGVSQNPRHKITKRGQNVTFRCDPISEHNRLYWYRQTLGQGPEFLTYFQNEAQLEKSRLLSDRFSAERPKGSFSTLEIQRTEQGDSAMYLCASSLGAPGGTATQYFGPGTRLLVL.

The CDR3 nucleotides are TGTGCCAGCAGCGCCGAGGACGGACACCGATCGTCTGAAGCTTTCTTT. Translating it yields CASSAEDGHRSSEAFF. The chain uses TRBV9 and TRBJ1-1, with D possibly TRBD1 on 5 matching bases. The V and J ends lost 3 bases and 6 bases respectively, with 21 bases between them. This CDR3 is 16 amino acids long. From germline, CDR1 is SGDLS and CDR2 YYNGEE.

The V and J genes are TRBV7-9 and TRBJ2-5; maybe TRBD1 (5 bases). Trimming pared 5 bases from V and 5 bases from J, leaving 18 bases between. The CDR3 runs 15 residues. The germline V gene encodes CDR1 SEHNR and CDR2 FQNEAQ (reference sequence). The CDR3 sequence: CASSHRFGSGETQYF. Written as DNA, the CDR3 is TGTGCCAGCAGCCACAGGTTCGGGTCAGGGGAGACCCAGTACTTC.

Of note for this clonotype: Since a much larger clone is just one base distant, this may be a read error. The chain is built from TRBV7-2 and TRBJ1-3; D not resolved. Germline-derived CDR1 and CDR2 are SGHTA and FQGNSA. The V end lost 9 bases, the J end lost 3 bases, and 6 bases lay between the germline ends. This CDR3 is 11 amino acids long. CDR3 in DNA: TGTGCCAGAAAACATGGAAACACCATATATTTT. Amino acids: CARKHGNTIYF.

This clonotype came up a few times. V and J are TRBV29-1 and TRBJ2-7, with D tentatively TRBD1 (6 bases). V shed 6 bases and J shed 7 bases, with 25 bases lying between them. Germline V gene lookup returns CDR1 SQVTM and CDR2 ANQGSEA. The length of the CDR3 is 15 residues. The CDR3 sequence: CSVIPPGQKDNEQYF. The CDR3 nucleotides read TGCAGCGTGATCCCGCCGGGACAAAAAGACAATGAGCAGTACTTC.

This chain connects TRBV14 to TRBJ2-7; TRBD1 aligns across 9 bases. CDR3 size: 16 residues. Germline loops: CDR1 SGHDN, CDR2 FVKESK. With V trimmed by 6 bases and J by 3 bases, 12 bases remained unmatched. The DNA for the CDR3 is TGTGCCAGCAGTTACCCGACTCGACAGGGGGACTACGAGCAGTACTTC. Amino acids: CASSYPTRQGDYEQYF.

The V and J genes are TRBV12-3 or TRBV12-4 and TRBJ2-5; D is unresolved. V lost 4 bases, J lost 4 bases, and 13 bases lay in between. This CDR3 comprises 14 residues. This chain's CDR3 is CASSSKTDRETQYF. The CDR3 bases are TGTGCCAGCAGTTCAAAAACGGACCGAGAGACCCAGTACTTC.

Concerning this clonotype: This sequence may be a read error, since a much larger clone differs from it by one base. CDR3 loop: CASSLGQTQETQYF. For the CDR3, the DNA is TGTGCCAGCAGCTTGGGGCAGACCCAAGAGACCCAGTACTTC. The V and J genes are TRBV5-4 and TRBJ2-5; D ambiguous. The CDR3 length is 14 residues. The germline V gene encodes CDR1 SGHNT and CDR2 YYREEE (reference sequence). Trimming pared 0 bases from V and 1 base from J, leaving 7 bases between.